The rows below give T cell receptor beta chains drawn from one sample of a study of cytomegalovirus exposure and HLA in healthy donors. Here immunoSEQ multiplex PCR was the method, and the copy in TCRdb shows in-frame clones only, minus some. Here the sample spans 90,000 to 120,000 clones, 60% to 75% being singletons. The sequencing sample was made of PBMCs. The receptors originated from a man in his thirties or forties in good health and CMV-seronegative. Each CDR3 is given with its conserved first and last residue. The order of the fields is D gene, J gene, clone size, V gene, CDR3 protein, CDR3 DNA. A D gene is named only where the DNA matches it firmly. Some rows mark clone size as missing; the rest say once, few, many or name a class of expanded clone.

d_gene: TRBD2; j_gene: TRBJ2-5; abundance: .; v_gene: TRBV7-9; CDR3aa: CASSFSGRGEETQYF; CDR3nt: TGTGCCAGCAGCTTTAGCGGGAGGGGCGAAGAGACCCAGTACTTC
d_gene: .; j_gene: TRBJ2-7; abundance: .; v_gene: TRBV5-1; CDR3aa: CASSLDKNYEQYF; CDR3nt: TGCGCCAGCAGCTTGGACAAGAATTACGAGCAGTACTTC
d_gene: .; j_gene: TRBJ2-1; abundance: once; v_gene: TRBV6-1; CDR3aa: CASSEPGRGRDEQFF; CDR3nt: TGTGCCAGCAGTGAACCCGGCAGGGGTAGGGATGAGCAGTTCTTC
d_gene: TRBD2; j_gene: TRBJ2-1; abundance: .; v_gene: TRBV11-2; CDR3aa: CASGGVQFF; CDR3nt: TGTGCCAGCGGGGGGGTACAGTTCTTC
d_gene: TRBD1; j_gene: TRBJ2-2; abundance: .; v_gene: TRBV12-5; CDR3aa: CASGRDRTKTSNTGELFF; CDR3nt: TGTGCTAGTGGGAGGGACAGAACCAAAACATCGAACACCGGGGAGCTGTTTTTT
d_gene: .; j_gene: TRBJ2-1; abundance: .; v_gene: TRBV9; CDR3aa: CASSVSTRANEQFF; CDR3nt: TGTGCCAGCAGCGTAAGTACGAGAGCGAATGAGCAGTTCTTC
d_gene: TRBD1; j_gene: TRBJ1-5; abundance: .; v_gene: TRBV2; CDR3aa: CASRQGGFNQPQHF; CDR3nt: TGTGCCAGCAGACAGGGGGGGTTCAATCAGCCCCAGCATTTT
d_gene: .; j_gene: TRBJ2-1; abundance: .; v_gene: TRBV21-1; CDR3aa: CASSKGRGGNNEQFF; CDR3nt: TGTGCCAGCAGCAAGGGCAGGGGTGGTAACAATGAGCAGTTCTTC
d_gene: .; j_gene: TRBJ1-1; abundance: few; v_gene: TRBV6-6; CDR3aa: CASSYGPADGAEAFF; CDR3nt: TGTGCCAGCAGTTACGGTCCCGCCGATGGAGCTGAAGCTTTCTTT
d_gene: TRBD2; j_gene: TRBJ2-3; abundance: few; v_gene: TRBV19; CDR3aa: CASSIGGGRDTQYF; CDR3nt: TGTGCCAGTAGTATTGGCGGGGGGAGAGATACGCAGTATTTT
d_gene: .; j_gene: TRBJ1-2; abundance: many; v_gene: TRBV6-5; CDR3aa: CASSYSSSGRNYGYTF; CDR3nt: TGTGCCAGCAGTTACTCGTCCTCAGGGAGGAACTATGGCTACACCTTC
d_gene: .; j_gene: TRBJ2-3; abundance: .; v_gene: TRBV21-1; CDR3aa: CASSCRLPSTDTQYF; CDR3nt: TGTGCCAGCAGCTGTCGACTCCCTAGCACAGATACGCAGTATTTT
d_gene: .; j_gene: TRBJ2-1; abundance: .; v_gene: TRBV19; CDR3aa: CASSRVYGLAISNEQFF; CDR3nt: TGTGCCAGTAGTAGGGTTTACGGCCTAGCAATTTCAAATGAGCAGTTCTTC
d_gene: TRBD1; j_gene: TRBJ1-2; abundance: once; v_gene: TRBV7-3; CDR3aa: CASSIGGGHGYTF; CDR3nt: TGTGCCAGCTCCATAGGGGGCGGCCATGGCTACACCTTC
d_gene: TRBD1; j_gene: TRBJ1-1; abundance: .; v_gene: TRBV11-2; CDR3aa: CASSTDRGTEAFF; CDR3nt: TGTGCCAGCAGCACTGACAGGGGCACTGAAGCTTTCTTT
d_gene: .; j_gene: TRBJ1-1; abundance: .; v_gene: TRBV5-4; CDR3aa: CASSFQNTEAFF; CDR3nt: TGTGCCAGCAGCTTTCAGAACACTGAAGCTTTCTTT
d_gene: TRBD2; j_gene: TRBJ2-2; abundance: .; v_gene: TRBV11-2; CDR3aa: CASSLQLTSRNTGELFF; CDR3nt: TGTGCCAGCAGCTTGCAGTTGACTAGCCGGAACACCGGGGAGCTGTTTTTT
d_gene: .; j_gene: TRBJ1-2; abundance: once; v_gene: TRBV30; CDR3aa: CAWRAAGVNYGYTF; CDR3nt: TGTGCCTGGAGAGCAGCAGGGGTGAACTATGGCTACACCTTC
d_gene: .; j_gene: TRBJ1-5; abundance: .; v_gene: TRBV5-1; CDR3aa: CASSTGESNQPQHF; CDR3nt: TGCGCCAGCAGCACGGGGGAGAGCAATCAGCCCCAGCATTTT
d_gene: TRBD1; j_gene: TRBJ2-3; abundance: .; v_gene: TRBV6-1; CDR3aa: CASSQTGGPDTQYF; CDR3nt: TGTGCCAGCAGTCAGACAGGGGGCCCGGATACGCAGTATTTT
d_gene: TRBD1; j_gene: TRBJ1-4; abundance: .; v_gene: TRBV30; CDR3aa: CASGQPNEKLFF; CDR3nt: TGTGCCTCGGGACAGCCCAATGAAAAACTGTTTTTT
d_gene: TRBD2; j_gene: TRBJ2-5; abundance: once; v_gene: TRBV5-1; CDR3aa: CASSLLASGRQETQYF; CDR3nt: TGCGCCAGCAGCTTGTTGGCTAGCGGACGACAAGAGACCCAGTACTTC